This is a list of T cell receptor beta chains from one sample in a study of T cells in Graves' hyperthyroidism and ophthalmopathy. One entry per CDR3 protein, called by TCRdb with MiXCR from the multiplex PCR reads. The sample holds 350,000 to 400,000 distinct CDR3 sequences, about 16% seen once. Sample: blood. Receptors were obtained from a woman aged 25 to 39 with Graves' hyperthyroidism. Both conserved end residues are part of each CDR3. The D gene is left open where the match is weak. Size is omitted from some rows. Given values are once, few, many or a class for expanded clones.

d_call,clone_size,j_call,v_call,cdr3_nt,cdr3_aa
TRBD2,many,TRBJ2-1,TRBV20-1,TGCAGTGCTAGAGATCGTAATAGCGGGAGTGTATACAATGAGCAGTTCTTC,CSARDRNSGSVYNEQFF
NA,NA,TRBJ1-4,TRBV29-1,TGCAGCGTGAGGGTAGCCGGGACTAATGAAGAACTGTTTTTT,CSVRVAGTNEELFF
TRBD2,many,TRBJ2-7,TRBV27,TGTGCCAGCAGTCGACTGGGACTAGCGGAGCCCTACGAGCAGTACTTC,CASSRLGLAEPYEQYF
NA,many,TRBJ1-2,TRBV7-8,TGTGCCAGCAGCTTAGGAGCGGGCCGGCGTATAGACTACACCTTC,CASSLGAGRRIDYTF
NA,NA,TRBJ2-7,TRBV27,TGTGCCAGCAGCCCAACACTAGGGGCATACGAGCAGTACTTC,CASSPTLGAYEQYF
NA,once,TRBJ1-2,TRBV10-3,TGTGCCATCAGTGAGGAGGGGAAGTACTATGGCTACACCTTC,CAISEEGKYYGYTF
TRBD2,many,TRBJ2-4,TRBV20-1,TGCAGTGCTAGCCTAGCGGGAGGGCCGAACATTCAGTACTTC,CSASLAGGPNIQYF
NA,few,TRBJ2-3,TRBV5-1,TGCGCCAGCAGCTCTGGTACCATTCGCACAGATACGCAGTATTTT,CASSSGTIRTDTQYF
NA,NA,TRBJ2-2,TRBV6-4,TGTGCCAGCAGTGATCGAACCGGGGAGCTGTTTTTT,CASSDRTGELFF
TRBD2,NA,TRBJ2-5,TRBV6-1,TGTGCCAGAGCGGTTAGCGGGAACGTACAAGAGACCCAGTACTTC,CARAVSGNVQETQYF
NA,few,TRBJ2-1,TRBV9,TGTGCCAGCAGCGTAGGGGGTAGTGGCGCCTACAATGAGCAGTTCTTC,CASSVGGSGAYNEQFF
NA,many,TRBJ1-2,TRBV20-1,TGCAGTGCTAGAGAGGGCCCATCTGGCTACACCTTC,CSAREGPSGYTF
NA,many,TRBJ1-1,TRBV27,TGTGCCAGCACAATACGGGGGACGAACACTGAAGCTTTCTTT,CASTIRGTNTEAFF
TRBD1,many,TRBJ1-2,TRBV20-1,TGCAGTGCCACGGACAGGCGAAACTATGGCTACACCTTC,CSATDRRNYGYTF
TRBD2,many,TRBJ2-1,TRBV20-1,TGCAGTGCTATGACCGGGACTAGCGGGAACAATGAGCAGTTCTTC,CSAMTGTSGNNEQFF
TRBD1,NA,TRBJ2-2,TRBV5-5,TGTGCCAGCAGCTTCGGCGGACAGGGAAACACCGGGGAGCTGTTTTTT,CASSFGGQGNTGELFF
NA,NA,TRBJ1-6,TRBV20-1,TGCAGTGCTCAACGGGGGGGGGTCTTAAATTCACCCCTCCACTTT,CSAQRGGVLNSPLHF
NA,many,TRBJ1-2,TRBV28,TGTGCCAGCAAAGAGGGGGGCGCTAACTATGGCTACACCTTC,CASKEGGANYGYTF
NA,many,TRBJ1-2,TRBV7-9,TGTGCCAGCAGCGCGCTCCGGTCTCTTTCTCACTATGGCTACACCTTC,CASSALRSLSHYGYTF
TRBD2,many,TRBJ2-1,TRBV6-5,TGTGCCAGCAGTTACGGCCCTACTAGCGGGCCCCTCAATGAGCAGTTCTTC,CASSYGPTSGPLNEQFF
NA,many,TRBJ1-1,TRBV3-1,TGTGCCAGCAGCCTGACGGGCCGCACTGAAGCTTTCTTT,CASSLTGRTEAFF
TRBD2,NA,TRBJ2-1,TRBV4-1,TGCGCCAGCAGCCAGGGTCCCACTAGCGCACTATACAATGAGCAGTTCTTC,CASSQGPTSALYNEQFF
NA,NA,TRBJ1-1,TRBV19,TGTGCCAGTAGTATAGGAGGGGTCACTGAAGCTTTCTTT,CASSIGGVTEAFF
TRBD1,many,TRBJ1-2,TRBV20-1,TGCAGTGCTAGAGGGACAGGGAAAAACTATGGCTACACCTTC,CSARGTGKNYGYTF
NA,many,TRBJ1-2,TRBV6-5,TGTGCCAGCAGTTACGCACAGGGTCTCTATGGCTACACCTTC,CASSYAQGLYGYTF
NA,many,TRBJ1-1,TRBV3-1,TGTGCCAGCAGCCCAAACCTGCGGGAGGGCACTGAAGCTTTCTTT,CASSPNLREGTEAFF
NA,NA,TRBJ2-1,TRBV20-1,TGCAGTGCTAGTGGGGGGTGGAATGAGCAGTTCTTC,CSASGGWNEQFF
TRBD1,few,TRBJ2-1,TRBV18,TGTGCCAGCTCACCAACGACAGGGTCATACAATGAGCAGTTCTTC,CASSPTTGSYNEQFF
TRBD1,NA,TRBJ1-2,TRBV5-1,TGCGCCAGCAGCTTGGGGTCGAAGGGGGCGGGTGGCTACACCTTC,CASSLGSKGAGGYTF
TRBD1,many,TRBJ1-2,TRBV7-8,TGTGCCAGCAGCCCTCGGACAGGGGTTAACTATGGCTACACCTTC,CASSPRTGVNYGYTF
NA,NA,TRBJ2-4,TRBV9,TGTGCCAGCAGCGCCGAGGGTACAACCAAAAACATTCAGTACTTC,CASSAEGTTKNIQYF
NA,NA,TRBJ2-7,TRBV4-2,TGTGCCAGCAGCCAGTCCGGGGTACACTCCTACGAGCAGTACTTC,CASSQSGVHSYEQYF
NA,NA,TRBJ1-1,TRBV3-1,TGTGCCAGCAGCCCAGTCAGGGGGAACACTGAAGCTTTCTTT,CASSPVRGNTEAFF
TRBD2,many,TRBJ2-7,TRBV7-9,TGTGCCAGCAGCCGTATAGCGGGAGATAGCTACGAGCAGTACTTC,CASSRIAGDSYEQYF
TRBD2,NA,TRBJ2-1,TRBV9,TGTGCCAGCAGCGTAGTGGCGGGAGGGGTGTACAATGAGCAGTTCTTC,CASSVVAGGVYNEQFF
TRBD2,many,TRBJ2-3,TRBV6-1,TGTGCCAGCAGTGAACGCGATAGCGGGAGTCGGACAGATACGCAGTATTTT,CASSERDSGSRTDTQYF
TRBD1,many,TRBJ2-7,TRBV7-9,TGTGCCAGCAGCTTGGGGGGTCTGGCAGGGGGCACCTACGAGCAGTACTTC,CASSLGGLAGGTYEQYF
TRBD1,many,TRBJ2-1,TRBV12-3/TRBV12-4,TGTGCCAGCAGTCTCCGGGACAGGGGTGAAAATCGGCAGTTCTTC,CASSLRDRGENRQFF
NA,NA,TRBJ1-3,TRBV6-1,TGTGCCAGCAGTAAACACCAGAGCTCTGGAAACACCATATATTTT,CASSKHQSSGNTIYF
NA,NA,TRBJ1-6,TRBV11-2,TGTGCCAGCAGCTTAGATCTAGGGGAACGGTCACCCCTCCACTTT,CASSLDLGERSPLHF
TRBD2,many,TRBJ2-7,TRBV6-1,TGTGCCAGCAGACCCACCCTAGCGGGAGAGCTTGACGAGCAGTACTTC,CASRPTLAGELDEQYF
NA,few,TRBJ1-5,TRBV20-1,TGCAGTGCTACTCAGGGTTCCGGCAATCAGCCCCAGCATTTT,CSATQGSGNQPQHF
NA,many,TRBJ2-2,TRBV28,TGTGCCAGCAGCCGTGACAGGAGATCGAACACCGGGGAGCTGTTTTTT,CASSRDRRSNTGELFF
TRBD2,many,TRBJ2-2,TRBV12-3/TRBV12-4,TGTGCCAGCAGTTTAAGCCTAGCGGGAGTTGAGGAGCTGTTTTTT,CASSLSLAGVEELFF
NA,many,TRBJ2-7,TRBV6-1,TGTGCCAGCAGTGAAGCCCTAGGGGGGAGGGCCTACGAGCAGTACTTC,CASSEALGGRAYEQYF
NA,many,TRBJ1-2,TRBV15,TGTGCCACCAGCCTCCCCGGGACCCCGCTTGGCTACACCTTC,CATSLPGTPLGYTF
NA,many,TRBJ2-5,TRBV28,TGTGCCAGCAGTTCCGGGACCCCCAGGGAGACCCAGTACTTC,CASSSGTPRETQYF
NA,NA,TRBJ2-3,TRBV7-2,TGTGCCAGCAGCTCCCATACGCAGTATTTT,CASSSHTQYF
NA,NA,TRBJ2-2,TRBV7-9,TGTGCCAGCAGCCCAGGAGGGAGCGGGCCCACCGGGGAGCTGTTTTTT,CASSPGGSGPTGELFF
NA,NA,TRBJ2-7,TRBV20-1,TGCAGTGCTGTAAGAAAAGTCAACGAGCAGTACTTC,CSAVRKVNEQYF
NA,many,TRBJ1-1,TRBV3-1,TGTGCCAGCAGCCAATGGGGAGTCGCGAACACTGAAGCTTTCTTT,CASSQWGVANTEAFF
NA,NA,TRBJ2-3,TRBV9,TGTGCCAGCAGCTTCGATCGGGTTACAGATACGCAGTATTTT,CASSFDRVTDTQYF
TRBD1,NA,TRBJ1-1,TRBV2,TGTGCCAGCAGTGAGGACAGGGTCGTTGAAGCTTTCTTT,CASSEDRVVEAFF
NA,many,TRBJ1-1,TRBV10-1,TGCGCCAGCAGTGACCACACTGAAGCTTTCTTT,CASSDHTEAFF
NA,many,TRBJ2-1,TRBV13,TGTGCCAGCAGCTGGGACACCCACAATGAGCAGTTCTTC,CASSWDTHNEQFF